This T cell receptor (beta chain) was obtained from a study of blood T cells in healthy people across ages. Of note for this clonotype: A read error may produce the germline difference seen at one junction end.

The second PCR ran about 6 to 12 cycles with a sample-barcoded 5' primer and J-beta primers. TCRdb itself ran the 5' RACE reads through MiXCR, one entry per CDR3 protein. The sample lists some 890,000 distinct CDR3 sequences; about 27% were seen once. Donation came from healthy Caucasian individuals in Russia who were aged roughly 6 to 95. These data were also reused for a study on T cells of mothers and their children.

The sequencing input was blood. The TCR was taken from a woman between 35 and 50 years old in good health.

For the CDR3, the DNA is TGTTCCAGCAGCTTAGCGGCTAGCGGGGTTCGAGAGCAGTTCTTC. Its protein product is CSSSLAASGVREQFF. J is TRBJ2-1 and V is TRBV7-2; 9 nucleotides align to TRBD2. Germline CDR1 and CDR2: SGHTA and FQGNSA. The CDR3 extends over 15 amino acids.